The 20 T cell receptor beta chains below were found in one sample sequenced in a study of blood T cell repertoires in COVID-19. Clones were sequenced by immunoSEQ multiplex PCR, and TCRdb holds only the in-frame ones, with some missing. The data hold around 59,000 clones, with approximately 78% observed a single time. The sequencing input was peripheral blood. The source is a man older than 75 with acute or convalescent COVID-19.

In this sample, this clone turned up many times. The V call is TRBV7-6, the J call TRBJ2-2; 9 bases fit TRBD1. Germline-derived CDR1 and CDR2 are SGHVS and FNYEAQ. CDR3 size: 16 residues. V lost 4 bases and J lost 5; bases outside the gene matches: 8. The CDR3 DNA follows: TGTGCCAGCAGCTCATCAGGACAGGGGATTACCGGGGAGCTGTTTTTT. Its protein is CASSSSGQGITGELFF.

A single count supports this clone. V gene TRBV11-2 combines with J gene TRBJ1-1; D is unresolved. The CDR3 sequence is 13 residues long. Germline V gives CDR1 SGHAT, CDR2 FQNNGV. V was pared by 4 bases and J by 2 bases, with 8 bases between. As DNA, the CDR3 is TGTGCCAGCAGCTACCTATCAAACACTGAAGCTTTCTTT. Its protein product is CASSYLSNTEAFF.

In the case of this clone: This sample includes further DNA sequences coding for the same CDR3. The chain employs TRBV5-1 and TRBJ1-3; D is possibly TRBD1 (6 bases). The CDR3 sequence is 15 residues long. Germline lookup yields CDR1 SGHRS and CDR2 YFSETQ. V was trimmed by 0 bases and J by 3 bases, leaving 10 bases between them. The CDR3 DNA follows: TGCGCCAGCAGCTTGGCGGGGGGCGATGGAAACACCATATATTTT. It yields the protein CASSLAGGDGNTIYF.

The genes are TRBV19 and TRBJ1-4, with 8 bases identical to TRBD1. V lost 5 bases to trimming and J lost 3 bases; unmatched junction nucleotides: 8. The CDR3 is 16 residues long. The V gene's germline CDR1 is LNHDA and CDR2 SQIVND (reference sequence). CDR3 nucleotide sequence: TGTGCCAGTAGTCTCCAGGGGGCTAGTGCTAATGAAAAACTGTTTTTT. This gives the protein CASSLQGASANEKLFF.

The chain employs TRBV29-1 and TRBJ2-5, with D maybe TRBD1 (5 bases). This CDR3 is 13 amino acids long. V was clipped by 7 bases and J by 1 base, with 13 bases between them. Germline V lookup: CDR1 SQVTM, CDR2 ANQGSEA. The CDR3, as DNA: TGCAGCGGGATTAGACAGATCCAAGAGACCCAGTACTTC. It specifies CSGIRQIQETQYF.

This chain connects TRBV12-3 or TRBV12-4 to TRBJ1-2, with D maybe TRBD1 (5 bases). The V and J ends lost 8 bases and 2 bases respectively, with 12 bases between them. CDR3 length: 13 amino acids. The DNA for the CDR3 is TGTGCCAGCGTGAAAAGGGGAAACTATGGCTACACCTTC. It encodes CASVKRGNYGYTF.

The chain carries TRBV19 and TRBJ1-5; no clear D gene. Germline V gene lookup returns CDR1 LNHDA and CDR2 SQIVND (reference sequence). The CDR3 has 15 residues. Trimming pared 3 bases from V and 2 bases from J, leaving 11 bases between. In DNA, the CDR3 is TGTGCCAGTAGTATTCAGGCTTGGGGCAATCAGCCCCAGCATTTT. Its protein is CASSIQAWGNQPQHF.

CDR3 sequence: CASSLEAGSYGYTF. The DNA for the CDR3 is TGCGCCAGCAGCTTGGAAGCCGGTAGCTATGGCTACACCTTC. The chain employs TRBV5-1 and TRBJ1-2; the D is unclear. The CDR3 runs 14 residues. Deletions cut 0 bases from V and 4 bases from J, with 10 bases between. Germline CDR1 and CDR2: SGHRS and YFSETQ.

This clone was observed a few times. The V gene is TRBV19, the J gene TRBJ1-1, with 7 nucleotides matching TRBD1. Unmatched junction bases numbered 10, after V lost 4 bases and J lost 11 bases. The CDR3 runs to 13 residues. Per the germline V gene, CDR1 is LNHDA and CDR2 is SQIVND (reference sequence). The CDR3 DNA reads TGTGCCAGTAGTAAACTAACAGGGGCCACCGCTTTCTTT. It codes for CASSKLTGATAFF.

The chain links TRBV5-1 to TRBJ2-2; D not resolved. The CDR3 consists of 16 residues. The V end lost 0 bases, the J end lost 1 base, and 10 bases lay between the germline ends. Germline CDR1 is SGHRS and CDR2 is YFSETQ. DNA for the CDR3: TGCGCCAGCAGCTTGGGTCTAAGCATGAACACCGGGGAGCTGTTTTTT. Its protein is CASSLGLSMNTGELFF.

CDR3 in amino acids: CASREQGNSNQPQHF. The CDR3 bases are TGTGCCAGCAGGGAACAGGGGAATAGCAATCAGCCCCAGCATTTT. The gene calls are TRBV2 and TRBJ1-5, with 7 bases aligning to TRBD1. This CDR3 has 15 residues. The V gene's germline CDR1 is SNHLY and CDR2 FYNNEI. V was pared by 6 bases and J by 0 bases, with 5 bases of the junction left unmatched.

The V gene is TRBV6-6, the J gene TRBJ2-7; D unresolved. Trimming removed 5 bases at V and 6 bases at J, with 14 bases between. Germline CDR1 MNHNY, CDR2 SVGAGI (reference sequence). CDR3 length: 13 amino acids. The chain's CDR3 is CASSLFQYVEQYF. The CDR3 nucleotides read TGTGCCAGCAGTCTCTTCCAGTATGTCGAGCAGTACTTC.

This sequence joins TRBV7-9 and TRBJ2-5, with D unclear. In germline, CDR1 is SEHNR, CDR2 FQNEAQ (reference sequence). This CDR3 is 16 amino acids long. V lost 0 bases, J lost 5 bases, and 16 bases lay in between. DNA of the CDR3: TGTGCCAGCAGCTTAGCTTCCCCGGTCCCCAGGGAGACCCAGTACTTC. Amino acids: CASSLASPVPRETQYF.

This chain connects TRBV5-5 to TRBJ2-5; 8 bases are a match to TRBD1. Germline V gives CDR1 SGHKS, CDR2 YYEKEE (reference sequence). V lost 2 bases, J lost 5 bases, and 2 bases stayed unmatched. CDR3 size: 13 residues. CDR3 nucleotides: TGTGCCAGCAGCTTCAGGACAGGGGAGACCCAGTACTTC. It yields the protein CASSFRTGETQYF.

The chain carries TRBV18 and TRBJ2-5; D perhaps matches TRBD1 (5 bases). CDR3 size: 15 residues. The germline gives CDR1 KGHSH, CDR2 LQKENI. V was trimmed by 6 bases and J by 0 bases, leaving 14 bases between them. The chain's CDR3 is CASSPPVGDQETQYF. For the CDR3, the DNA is TGTGCCAGCTCCCCTCCAGTAGGGGACCAAGAGACCCAGTACTTC.

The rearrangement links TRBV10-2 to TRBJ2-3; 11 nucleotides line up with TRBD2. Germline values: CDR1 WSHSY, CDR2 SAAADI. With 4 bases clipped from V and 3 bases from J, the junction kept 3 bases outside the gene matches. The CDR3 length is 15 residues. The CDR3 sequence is CASSVAGGPTDTQYF. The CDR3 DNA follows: TGCGCCAGCAGTGTAGCGGGAGGGCCGACAGATACGCAGTATTTT.

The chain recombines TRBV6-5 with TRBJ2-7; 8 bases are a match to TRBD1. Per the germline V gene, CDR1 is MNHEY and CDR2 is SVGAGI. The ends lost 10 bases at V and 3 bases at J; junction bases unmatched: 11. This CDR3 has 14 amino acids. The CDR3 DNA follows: TGTGCCACCAGACCGGGACAGGCGTTCTACGAGCAGTACTTC. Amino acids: CATRPGQAFYEQYF.

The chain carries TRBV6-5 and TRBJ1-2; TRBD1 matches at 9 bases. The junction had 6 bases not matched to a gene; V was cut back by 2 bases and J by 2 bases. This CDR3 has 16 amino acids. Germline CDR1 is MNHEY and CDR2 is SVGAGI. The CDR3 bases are TGTGCCAGCAGTTACCGACCGGACAGGGGAAACTATGGCTACACCTTC. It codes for CASSYRPDRGNYGYTF.

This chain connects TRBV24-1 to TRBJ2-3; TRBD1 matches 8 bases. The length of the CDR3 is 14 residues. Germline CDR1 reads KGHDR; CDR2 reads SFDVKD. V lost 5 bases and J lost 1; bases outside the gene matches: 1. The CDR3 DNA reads TGTGCCACCAGTGCGACAGGGGGCACAGATACGCAGTATTTT. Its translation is CATSATGGTDTQYF.

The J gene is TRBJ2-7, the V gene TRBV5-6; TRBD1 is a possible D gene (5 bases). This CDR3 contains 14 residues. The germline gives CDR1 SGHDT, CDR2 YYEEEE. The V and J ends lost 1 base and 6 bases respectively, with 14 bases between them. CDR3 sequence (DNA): TGTGCCAGCAGCTTGAGGGGTCTTATAGGCGAGCAGTACTTC. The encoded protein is CASSLRGLIGEQYF.